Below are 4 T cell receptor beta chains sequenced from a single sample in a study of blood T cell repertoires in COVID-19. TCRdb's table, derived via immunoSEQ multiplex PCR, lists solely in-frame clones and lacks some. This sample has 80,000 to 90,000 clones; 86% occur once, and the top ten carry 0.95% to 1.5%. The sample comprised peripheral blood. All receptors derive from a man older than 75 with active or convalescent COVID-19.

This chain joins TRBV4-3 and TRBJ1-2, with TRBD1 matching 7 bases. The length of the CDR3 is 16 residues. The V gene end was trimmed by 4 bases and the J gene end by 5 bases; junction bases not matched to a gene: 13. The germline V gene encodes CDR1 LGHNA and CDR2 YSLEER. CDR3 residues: CASSRLSGQMIYGYTF. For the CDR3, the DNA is TGCGCCAGCAGCCGTCTTTCGGGACAGATGATATATGGCTACACCTTC.

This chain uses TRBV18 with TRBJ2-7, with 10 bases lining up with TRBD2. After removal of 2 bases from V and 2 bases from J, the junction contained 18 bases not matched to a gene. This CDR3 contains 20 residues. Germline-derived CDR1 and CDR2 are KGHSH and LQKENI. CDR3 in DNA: TGTGCCAGCTCACCAGTGAGGGGCAGGGTTGGCCTAGCGGGAGCCTACGAGCAGTACTTC. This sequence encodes CASSPVRGRVGLAGAYEQYF.

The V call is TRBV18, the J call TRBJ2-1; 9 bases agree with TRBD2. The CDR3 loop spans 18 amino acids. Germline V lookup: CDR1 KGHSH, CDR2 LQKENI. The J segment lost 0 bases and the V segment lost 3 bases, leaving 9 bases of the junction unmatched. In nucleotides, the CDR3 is TGTGCCAGCTCACCCCGTAGCGGGGGCGGGATCTCCTACAATGAGCAGTTCTTC. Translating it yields CASSPRSGGGISYNEQFF.

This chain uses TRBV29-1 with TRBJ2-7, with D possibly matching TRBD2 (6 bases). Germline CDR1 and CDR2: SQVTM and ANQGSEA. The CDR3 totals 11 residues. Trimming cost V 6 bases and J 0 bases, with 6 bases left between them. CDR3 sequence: CSVGGSYEQYF. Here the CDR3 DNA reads TGCAGCGTCGGGGGCTCCTACGAGCAGTACTTC.